This is a list of T cell receptor beta chains from one sample in a study of immune characterization of retroperitoneal liposarcoma. TCRdb analysed the PCR reads with MiXCR anew, one entry per CDR3 protein. This sample has around 20,000 distinct CDR3 sequences, with about 35% found just once. The sequenced material came from blood. The receptors here all came from a male donor with retroperitoneal liposarcoma. CDR3s include the opening cysteine and the closing phenylalanine or tryptophan.

v_gene	j_gene	len	CDR3aa
TRBV6-1	TRBJ2-1	16	CASSNTGTSAHNEQFF
TRBV7-2	TRBJ2-3	15	CASSLRGTSTDTQYF
TRBV7-2	TRBJ2-1	17	CASSFAGTSGIVNEQFF
TRBV27	TRBJ2-1	16	CASSLLGGKLYNEQFF
TRBV27	TRBJ1-1	12	CASSSTTGLAFF
TRBV6-1	TRBJ2-6	16	CASSEEGRAGANVLTF
TRBV7-2	TRBJ2-3	13	CASSLASTDTQYF
TRBV6-2/TRBV6-3	TRBJ2-5	13	CASSYVHKETQYF
TRBV6-7	TRBJ2-3	14	CASSYSRGTDTQYF
TRBV20-1	TRBJ2-1	16	CSARRLAAILYNEQFF
TRBV27	TRBJ2-3	12	CASADRGGSQYF
TRBV3-1	NA	16	CASSSMASGRKETQYF
TRBV6-1	TRBJ2-7	14	CASGSYAGGYEQYF
TRBV12-3/TRBV12-4	TRBJ2-3	15	CASKPGLAGGDTQYF
TRBV6-1	TRBJ2-1	15	CASSLYRDAWETQFF
TRBV28	NA	14	CASNPTGSSYEQYF
TRBV12-3/TRBV12-4	TRBJ1-1	14	CASSFWTGNTEAFF
TRBV7-6	TRBJ2-1	12	CASSSAYNEQFF
TRBV12-3/TRBV12-4	TRBJ2-1	14	CASSLGLVYNEQFF
TRBV6-4	NA	10	CRDSHPEQYF
TRBV6-1	NA	14	CASSQSGAYNEQYF
TRBV6-1	TRBJ2-1	13	CASSVPNRDNEFF
TRBV7-2	TRBJ2-1	15	CASSLDQLPGREQFF
TRBV7-2	TRBJ2-3	17	CASSLGVGGGVTDTQYF
TRBV6-1	TRBJ1-1	15	CASSKSSGEGNEAFF
TRBV12-3/TRBV12-4	TRBJ2-1	17	CASSLGLYSGGANEQFF
TRBV6-1	TRBJ2-1	15	CASRFTTGDGNEQFF
TRBV7-2	TRBJ2-5	13	CASSLENPREQYF
TRBV6-1	TRBJ2-1	14	CASSRPGMGNEQFF
TRBV7-8	TRBJ1-4	15	CASGDRGPTNEKLFF
TRBV7-4	TRBJ1-2	13	CASSLARTVGYTF
TRBV6-1	TRBJ2-1	14	CASSPRGGFHEQFF
TRBV6-4	TRBJ2-3	14	CASSPGQGTDTQYF
TRBV7-6	TRBJ1-5	19	CASSNHRGPGDYSNQPQHF
TRBV6-6	TRBJ1-1	15	CASSYPGPQNTEAFF
TRBV6-1	TRBJ2-1	15	CASTLGAGTYNEQFF
TRBV6-6	TRBJ1-1	15	CASTFSRDTNTEAFF
TRBV27	TRBJ2-5	13	CASSFTPGETQYF
TRBV6-1	TRBJ2-2	13	CASSAGPPGELFF